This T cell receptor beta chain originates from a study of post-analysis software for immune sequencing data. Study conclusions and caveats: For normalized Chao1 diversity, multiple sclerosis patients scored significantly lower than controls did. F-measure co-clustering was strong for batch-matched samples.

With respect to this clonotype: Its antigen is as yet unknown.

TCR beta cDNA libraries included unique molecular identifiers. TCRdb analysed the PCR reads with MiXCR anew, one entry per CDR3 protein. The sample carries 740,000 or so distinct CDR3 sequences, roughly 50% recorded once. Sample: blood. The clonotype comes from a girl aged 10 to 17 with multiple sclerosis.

The CDR3 reads CSARDGQGMVETQYF. The CDR3 nucleotides read TGCAGTGCTAGAGACGGACAGGGAATGGTAGAGACCCAGTACTTC. The chain has TRBV20-1 and TRBJ2-5; TRBD1 matches at 8 bases. This CDR3 is 15 amino acids long. V shed 0 bases, J shed 4 bases, and the junction held 7 bases outside the gene matches. The germline CDR1 and CDR2 sequences are DFQATT and SNEGSKA (reference sequence).